This T cell receptor beta chain was recorded in a study of shared clonotypes between healthy human individuals. This CDR3 contains 13 residues. Trimming shortened V by 5 bases and J by 1 base, and 8 bases separated the two germline ends. From germline, CDR1 is MDHEN and CDR2 SYDVKM. This table comes from immunoSEQ multiplex PCR, and its TCRdb copy is limited to in-frame clones, with some not included. This sample has about 380,000 clones, with just over 95% found just once. The sample consisted of memory CD8+ T cells sorted from blood. Subset defined: CD45RO+ cells pooled with CCR7-negative TemRA cells. The source of this sequence is a man aged 25-40 years in good health. The chain couples TRBV28 to TRBJ1-1; no definite D call. The CDR3 nucleotides are TGTGCCAGCAGTCGCTATCCGAACACTGAAGCTTTCTTT. This encodes CASSRYPNTEAFF.